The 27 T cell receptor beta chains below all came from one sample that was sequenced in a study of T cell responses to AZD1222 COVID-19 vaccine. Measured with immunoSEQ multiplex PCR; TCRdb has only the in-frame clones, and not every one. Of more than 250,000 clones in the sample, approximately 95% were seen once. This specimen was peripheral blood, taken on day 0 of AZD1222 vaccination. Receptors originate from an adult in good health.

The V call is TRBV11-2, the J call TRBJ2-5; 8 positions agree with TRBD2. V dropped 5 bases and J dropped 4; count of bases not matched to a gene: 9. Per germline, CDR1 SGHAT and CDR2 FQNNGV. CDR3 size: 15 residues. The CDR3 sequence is CASSNTGTSGETQYF. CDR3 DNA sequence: TGTGCCAGCAGCAACACCGGGACTAGTGGAGAGACCCAGTACTTC.

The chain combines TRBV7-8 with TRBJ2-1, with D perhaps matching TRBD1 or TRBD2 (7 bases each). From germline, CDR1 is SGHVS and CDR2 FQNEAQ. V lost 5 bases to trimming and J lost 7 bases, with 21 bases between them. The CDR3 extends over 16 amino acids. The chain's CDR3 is CASSALQGRVGNEQFF. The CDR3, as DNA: TGTGCCAGCAGCGCCCTACAGGGGAGGGTAGGGAATGAGCAGTTCTTC.

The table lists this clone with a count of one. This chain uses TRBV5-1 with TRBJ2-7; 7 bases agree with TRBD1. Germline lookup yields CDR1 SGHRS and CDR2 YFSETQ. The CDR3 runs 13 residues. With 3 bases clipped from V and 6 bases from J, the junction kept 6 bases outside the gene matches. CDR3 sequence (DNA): TGCGCCAGCAGCTCCGGGACAGCTAGCGAGCAGTACTTC. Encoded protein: CASSSGTASEQYF.

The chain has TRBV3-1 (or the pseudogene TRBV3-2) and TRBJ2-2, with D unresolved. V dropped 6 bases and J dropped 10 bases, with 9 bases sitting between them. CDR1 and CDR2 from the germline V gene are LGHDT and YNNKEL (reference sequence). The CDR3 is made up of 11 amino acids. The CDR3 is CASSGREELFF. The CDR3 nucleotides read TGTGCCAGCAGTGGACGCGAGGAGCTGTTTTTT.

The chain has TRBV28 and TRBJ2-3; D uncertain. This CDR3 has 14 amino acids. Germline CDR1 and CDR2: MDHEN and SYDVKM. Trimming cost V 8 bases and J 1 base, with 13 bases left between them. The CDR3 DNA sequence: TGTGCCAGCCGTACCCGAGCTGGCACAGATACGCAGTATTTT. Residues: CASRTRAGTDTQYF. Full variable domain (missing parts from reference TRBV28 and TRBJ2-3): DVKVTQSSRYLVKRTGEKVFLECVQDMDHENMFWYRQDPGLGLRLIYFSYDVKMKEKGDIPEGYSVSREKKERFSLILESASTNQTSMYLCASRTRAGTDTQYFGPGTRLTVL.

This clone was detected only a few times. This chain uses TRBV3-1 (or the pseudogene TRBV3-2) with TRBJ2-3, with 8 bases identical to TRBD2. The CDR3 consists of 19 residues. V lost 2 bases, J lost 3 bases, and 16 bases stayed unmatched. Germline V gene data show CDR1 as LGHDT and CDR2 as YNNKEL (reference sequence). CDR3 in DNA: TGTGCCAGCAGCCAATTTTGGGCCCGGGGGGGGAGGGAGACAGATACGCAGTATTTT. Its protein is CASSQFWARGGRETDTQYF.

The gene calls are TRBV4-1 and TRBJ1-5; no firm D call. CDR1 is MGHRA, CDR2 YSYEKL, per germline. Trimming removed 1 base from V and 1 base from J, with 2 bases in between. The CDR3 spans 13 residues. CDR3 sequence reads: CASSQVSNQPQHF. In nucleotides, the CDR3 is TGCGCCAGCAGCCAAGTCAGCAATCAGCCCCAGCATTTT.

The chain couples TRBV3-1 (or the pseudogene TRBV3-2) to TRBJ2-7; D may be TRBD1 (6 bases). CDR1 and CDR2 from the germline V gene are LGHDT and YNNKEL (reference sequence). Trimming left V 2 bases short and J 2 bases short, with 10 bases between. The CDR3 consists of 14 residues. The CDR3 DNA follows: TGTGCCAGCAGCCAATCGCAGGGGCCCTACGAGCAGTACTTC. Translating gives CASSQSQGPYEQYF.

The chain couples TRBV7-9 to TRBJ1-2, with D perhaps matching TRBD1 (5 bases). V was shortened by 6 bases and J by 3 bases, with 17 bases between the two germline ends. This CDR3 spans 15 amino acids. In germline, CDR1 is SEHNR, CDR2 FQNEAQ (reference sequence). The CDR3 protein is CASRGGKISDYGYTF. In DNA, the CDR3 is TGTGCCAGCAGGGGGGGAAAGATTTCTGACTATGGCTACACCTTC.

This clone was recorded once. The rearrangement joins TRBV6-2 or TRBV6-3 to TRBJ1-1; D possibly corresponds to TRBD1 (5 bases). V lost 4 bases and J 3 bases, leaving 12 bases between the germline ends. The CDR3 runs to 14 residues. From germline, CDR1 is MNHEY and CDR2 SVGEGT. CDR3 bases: TGTGCCAGCAGTTTCGCGGCGGGGGACACTGAAGCTTTCTTT. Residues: CASSFAAGDTEAFF.

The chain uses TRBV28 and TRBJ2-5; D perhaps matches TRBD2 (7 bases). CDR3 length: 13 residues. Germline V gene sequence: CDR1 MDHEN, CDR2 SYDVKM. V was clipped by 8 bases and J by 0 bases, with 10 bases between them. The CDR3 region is CASGGAYQETQYF. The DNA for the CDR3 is TGTGCCAGCGGGGGGGCGTACCAAGAGACCCAGTACTTC.

CDR3 in amino acids: CATSRGTSVAIEKLFF. For the CDR3, the DNA is TGTGCCACCAGCAGAGGGACATCGGTGGCAATTGAAAAACTGTTTTTT. This sequence joins TRBV15 and TRBJ1-4, with D possibly being TRBD1 (5 bases). The CDR3 has 16 residues. Germline loops: CDR1 LNHNV, CDR2 YYDKDF (reference sequence). Deletions cut 1 base from V and 7 bases from J, with 16 bases between.

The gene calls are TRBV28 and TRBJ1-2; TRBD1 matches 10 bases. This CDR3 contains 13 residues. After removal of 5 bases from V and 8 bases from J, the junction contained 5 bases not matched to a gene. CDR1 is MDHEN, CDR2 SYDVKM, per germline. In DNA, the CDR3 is TGTGCCAGCAGTGACAGGGGGCTCAGAGGCTACACCTTC. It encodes CASSDRGLRGYTF.

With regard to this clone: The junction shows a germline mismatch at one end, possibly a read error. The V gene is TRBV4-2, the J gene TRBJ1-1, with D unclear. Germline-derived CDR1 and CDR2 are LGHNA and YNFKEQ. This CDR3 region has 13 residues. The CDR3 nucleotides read TGTGCCAGCAGCCAAGAGGAAGGGTTACGGACGGTCTTT. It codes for CASSQEEGLRTVF.

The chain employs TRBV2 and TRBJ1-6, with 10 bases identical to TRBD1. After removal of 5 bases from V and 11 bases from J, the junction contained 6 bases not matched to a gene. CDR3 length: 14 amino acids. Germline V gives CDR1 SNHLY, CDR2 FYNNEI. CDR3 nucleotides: TGTGCCAGCAGTAAAGACAGGGGGCAGACACCCCTCCACTTT. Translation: CASSKDRGQTPLHF. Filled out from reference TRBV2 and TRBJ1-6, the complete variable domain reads EPEVTQTPSHQVTQMGQEVILRCVPISNHLYFYWYRQILGQKVEFLVSFYNNEISEKSEIFDDQFSVERPDGSNFTLKIRSTKLEDSAMYFCASSKDRGQTPLHFGNGTRLTVT.

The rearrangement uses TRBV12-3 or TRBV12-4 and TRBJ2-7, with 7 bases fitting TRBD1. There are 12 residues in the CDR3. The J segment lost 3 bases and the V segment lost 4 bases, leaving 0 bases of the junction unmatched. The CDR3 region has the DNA TGTGCCAGCAGTTGGGACAGCTACGAGCAGTACTTC. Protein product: CASSWDSYEQYF.

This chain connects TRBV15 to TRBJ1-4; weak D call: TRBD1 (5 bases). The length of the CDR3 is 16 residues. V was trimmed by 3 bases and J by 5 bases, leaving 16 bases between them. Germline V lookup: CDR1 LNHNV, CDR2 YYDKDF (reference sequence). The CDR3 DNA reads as TGTGCCACCAGCAGTGGCCGGGGGGGAGGGAATGAAAAACTGTTTTTT. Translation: CATSSGRGGGNEKLFF.

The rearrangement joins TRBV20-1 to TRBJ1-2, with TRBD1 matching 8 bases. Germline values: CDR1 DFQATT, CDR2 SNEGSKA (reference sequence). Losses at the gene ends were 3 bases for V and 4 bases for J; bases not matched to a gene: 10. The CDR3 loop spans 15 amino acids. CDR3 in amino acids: CSASSASDRGYGYTF. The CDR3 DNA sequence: TGCAGTGCTAGTTCAGCGTCAGACAGGGGCTATGGCTACACCTTC.

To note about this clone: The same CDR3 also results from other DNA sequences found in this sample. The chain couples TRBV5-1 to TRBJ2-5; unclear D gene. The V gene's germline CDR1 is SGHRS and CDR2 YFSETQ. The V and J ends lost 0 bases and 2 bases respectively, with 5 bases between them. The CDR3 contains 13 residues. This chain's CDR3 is CASSLASQETQYF. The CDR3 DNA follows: TGCGCCAGCAGCTTGGCCAGTCAAGAGACCCAGTACTTC.

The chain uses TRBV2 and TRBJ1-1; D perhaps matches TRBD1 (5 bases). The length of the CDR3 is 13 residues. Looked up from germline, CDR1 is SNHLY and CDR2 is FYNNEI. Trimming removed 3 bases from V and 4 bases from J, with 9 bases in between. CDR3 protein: CASSDEGTTEAFF. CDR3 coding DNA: TGTGCCAGCAGTGATGAGGGGACCACTGAAGCTTTCTTT.

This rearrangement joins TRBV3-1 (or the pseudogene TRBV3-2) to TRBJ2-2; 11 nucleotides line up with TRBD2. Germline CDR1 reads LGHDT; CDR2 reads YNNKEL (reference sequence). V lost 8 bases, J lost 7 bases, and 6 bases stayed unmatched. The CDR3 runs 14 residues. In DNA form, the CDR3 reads TGTGCCAGCGGGGGACTAGCGGCCGACGGGGAGCTGTTTTTT. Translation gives CASGGLAADGELFF.

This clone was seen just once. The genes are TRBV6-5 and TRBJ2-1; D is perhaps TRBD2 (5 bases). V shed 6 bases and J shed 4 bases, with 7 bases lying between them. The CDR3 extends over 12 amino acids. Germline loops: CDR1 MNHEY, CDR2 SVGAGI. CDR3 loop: CASSSGYNEQFF. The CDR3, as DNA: TGTGCCAGCAGCTCGGGATACAATGAGCAGTTCTTC.

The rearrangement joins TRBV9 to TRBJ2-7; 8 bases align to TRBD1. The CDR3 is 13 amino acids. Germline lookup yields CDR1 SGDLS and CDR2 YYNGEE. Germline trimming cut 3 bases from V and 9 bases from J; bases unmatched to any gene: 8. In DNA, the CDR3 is TGTGCCAGCAGCGGAGACGGACAGGGATGGCAGTACTTC. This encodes CASSGDGQGWQYF.

The DNA for the CDR3 is TGCGCCAGCAGCCCTGGGACTAGCGGGAGGCCACCCTACGAGCAGTACTTC. It codes for CASSPGTSGRPPYEQYF. The rearrangement joins TRBV4-1 to TRBJ2-7; TRBD2 agrees at 15 bases. The junction had 6 bases not matched to a gene; V was cut back by 4 bases and J by 2 bases. The CDR3 has 17 residues. Germline lookup yields CDR1 MGHRA and CDR2 YSYEKL.

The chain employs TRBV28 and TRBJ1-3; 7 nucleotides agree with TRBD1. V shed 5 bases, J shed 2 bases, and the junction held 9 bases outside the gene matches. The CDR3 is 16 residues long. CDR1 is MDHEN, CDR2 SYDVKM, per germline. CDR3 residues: CASSRGGQVAGNTIYF. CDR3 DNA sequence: TGTGCCAGCAGTCGAGGAGGACAGGTTGCTGGAAACACCATATATTTT. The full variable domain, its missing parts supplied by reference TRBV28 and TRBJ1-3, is DVKVTQSSRYLVKRTGEKVFLECVQDMDHENMFWYRQDPGLGLRLIYFSYDVKMKEKGDIPEGYSVSREKKERFSLILESASTNQTSMYLCASSRGGQVAGNTIYFGEGSWLTVV.

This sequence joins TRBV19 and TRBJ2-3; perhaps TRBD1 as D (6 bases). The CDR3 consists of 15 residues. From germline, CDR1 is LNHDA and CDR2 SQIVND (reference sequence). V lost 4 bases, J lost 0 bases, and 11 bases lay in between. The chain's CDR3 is CASSRTALSTDTQYF. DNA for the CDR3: TGTGCCAGTAGTAGGACAGCCTTAAGCACAGATACGCAGTATTTT. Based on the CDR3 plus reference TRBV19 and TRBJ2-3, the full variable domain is DGGITQSPKYLFRKEGQNVTLSCEQNLNHDAMYWYRQDPGQGLRLIYYSQIVNDFQKGDIAEGYSVSREKKESFPLTVTSAQKNPTAFYLCASSRTALSTDTQYFGPGTRLTVL.

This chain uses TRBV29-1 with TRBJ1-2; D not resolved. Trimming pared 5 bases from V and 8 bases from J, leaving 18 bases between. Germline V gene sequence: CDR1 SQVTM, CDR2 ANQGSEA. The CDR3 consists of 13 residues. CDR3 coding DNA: TGCAGCGTTCAACCTTGGACTGGGAAGGGCTACACCTTC. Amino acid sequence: CSVQPWTGKGYTF.